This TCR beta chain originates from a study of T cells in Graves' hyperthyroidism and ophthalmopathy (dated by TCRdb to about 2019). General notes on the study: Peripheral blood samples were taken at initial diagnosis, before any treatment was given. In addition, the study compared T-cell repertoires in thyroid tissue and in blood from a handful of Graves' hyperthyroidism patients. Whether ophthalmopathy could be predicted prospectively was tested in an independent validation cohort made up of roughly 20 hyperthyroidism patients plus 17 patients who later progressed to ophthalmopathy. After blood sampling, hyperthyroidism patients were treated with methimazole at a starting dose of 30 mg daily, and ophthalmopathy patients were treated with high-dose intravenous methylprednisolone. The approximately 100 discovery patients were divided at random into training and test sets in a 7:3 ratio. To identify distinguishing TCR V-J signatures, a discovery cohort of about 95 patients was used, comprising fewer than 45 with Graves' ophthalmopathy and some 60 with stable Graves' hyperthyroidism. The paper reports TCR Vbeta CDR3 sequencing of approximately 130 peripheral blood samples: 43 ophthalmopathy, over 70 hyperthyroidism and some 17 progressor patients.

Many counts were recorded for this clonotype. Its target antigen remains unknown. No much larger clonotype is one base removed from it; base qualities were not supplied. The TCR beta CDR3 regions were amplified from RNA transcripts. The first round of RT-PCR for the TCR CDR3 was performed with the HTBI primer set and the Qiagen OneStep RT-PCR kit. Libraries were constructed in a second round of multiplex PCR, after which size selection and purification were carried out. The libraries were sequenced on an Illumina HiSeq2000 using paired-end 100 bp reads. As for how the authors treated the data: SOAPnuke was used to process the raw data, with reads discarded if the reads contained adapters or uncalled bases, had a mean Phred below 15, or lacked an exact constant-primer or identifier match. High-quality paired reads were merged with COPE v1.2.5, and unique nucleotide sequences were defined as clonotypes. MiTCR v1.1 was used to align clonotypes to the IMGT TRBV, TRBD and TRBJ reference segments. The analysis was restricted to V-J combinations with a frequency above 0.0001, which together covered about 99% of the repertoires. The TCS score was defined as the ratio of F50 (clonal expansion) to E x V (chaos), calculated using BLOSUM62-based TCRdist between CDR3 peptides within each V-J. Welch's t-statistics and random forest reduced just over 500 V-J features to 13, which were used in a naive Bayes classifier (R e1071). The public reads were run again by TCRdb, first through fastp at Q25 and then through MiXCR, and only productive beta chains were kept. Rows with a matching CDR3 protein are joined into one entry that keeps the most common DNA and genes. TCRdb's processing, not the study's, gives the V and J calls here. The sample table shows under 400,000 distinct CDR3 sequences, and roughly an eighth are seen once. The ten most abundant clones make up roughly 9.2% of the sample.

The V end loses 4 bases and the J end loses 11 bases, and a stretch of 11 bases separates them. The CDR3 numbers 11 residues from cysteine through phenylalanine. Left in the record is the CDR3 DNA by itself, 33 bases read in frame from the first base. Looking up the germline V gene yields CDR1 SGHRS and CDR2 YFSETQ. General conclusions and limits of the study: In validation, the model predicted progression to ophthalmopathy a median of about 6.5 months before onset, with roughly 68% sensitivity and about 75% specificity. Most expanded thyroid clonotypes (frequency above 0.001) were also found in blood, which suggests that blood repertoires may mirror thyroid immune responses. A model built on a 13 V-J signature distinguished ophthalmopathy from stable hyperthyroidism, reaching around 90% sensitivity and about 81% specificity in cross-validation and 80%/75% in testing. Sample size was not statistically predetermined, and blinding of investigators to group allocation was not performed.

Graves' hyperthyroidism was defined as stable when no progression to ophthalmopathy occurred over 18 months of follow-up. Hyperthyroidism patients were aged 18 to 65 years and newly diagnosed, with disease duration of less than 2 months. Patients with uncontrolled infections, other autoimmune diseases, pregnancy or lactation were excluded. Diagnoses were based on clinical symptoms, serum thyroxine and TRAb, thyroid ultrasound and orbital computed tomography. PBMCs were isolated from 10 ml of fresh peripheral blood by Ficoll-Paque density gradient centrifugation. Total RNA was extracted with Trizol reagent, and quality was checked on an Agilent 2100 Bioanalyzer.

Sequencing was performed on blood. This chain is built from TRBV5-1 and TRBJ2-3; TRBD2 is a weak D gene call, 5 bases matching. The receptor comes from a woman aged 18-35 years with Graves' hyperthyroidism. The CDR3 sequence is CASSRLTEQYF. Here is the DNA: TGCGCCAGCAGCCGACTAACTGAGCAGTATTTT. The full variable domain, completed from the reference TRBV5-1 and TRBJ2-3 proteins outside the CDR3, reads KAGVTQTPRYLIKTRGQQVTLSCSPISGHRSVSWYQQTPGQGLQFLFEYFSETQRNKGNFPGRFSGRQFSNSRSEMNVSTLELGDSALYLCASSRLTEQYFGPGTRLTVL.